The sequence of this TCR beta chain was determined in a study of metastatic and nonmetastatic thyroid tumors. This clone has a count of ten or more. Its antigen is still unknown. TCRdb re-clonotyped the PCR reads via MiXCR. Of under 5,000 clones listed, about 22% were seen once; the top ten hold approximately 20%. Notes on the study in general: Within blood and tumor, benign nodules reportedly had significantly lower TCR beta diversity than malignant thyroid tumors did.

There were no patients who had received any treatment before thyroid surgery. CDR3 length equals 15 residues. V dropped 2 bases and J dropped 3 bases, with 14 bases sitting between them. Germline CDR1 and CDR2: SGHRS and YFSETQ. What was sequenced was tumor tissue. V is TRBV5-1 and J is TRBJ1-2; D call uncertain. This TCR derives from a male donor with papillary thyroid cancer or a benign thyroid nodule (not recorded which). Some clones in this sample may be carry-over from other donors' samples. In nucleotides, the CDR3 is TGCGCCAGCAGCTTAACTCAGTGGAAGGACTATGGCTACACCTTC. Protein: CASSLTQWKDYGYTF.